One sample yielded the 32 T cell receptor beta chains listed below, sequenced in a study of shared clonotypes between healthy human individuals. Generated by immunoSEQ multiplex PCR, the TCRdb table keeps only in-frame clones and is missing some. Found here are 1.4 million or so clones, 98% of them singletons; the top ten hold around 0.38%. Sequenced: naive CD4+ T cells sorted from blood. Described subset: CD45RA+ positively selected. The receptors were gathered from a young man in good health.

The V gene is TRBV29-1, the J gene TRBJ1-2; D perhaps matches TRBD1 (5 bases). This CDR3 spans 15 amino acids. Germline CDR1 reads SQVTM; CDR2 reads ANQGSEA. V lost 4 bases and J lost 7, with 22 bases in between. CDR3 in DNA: TGCAGCGTTGGGGATTTAAGTTGGCAGGGTGCTGGCTACACCTTC. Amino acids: CSVGDLSWQGAGYTF.

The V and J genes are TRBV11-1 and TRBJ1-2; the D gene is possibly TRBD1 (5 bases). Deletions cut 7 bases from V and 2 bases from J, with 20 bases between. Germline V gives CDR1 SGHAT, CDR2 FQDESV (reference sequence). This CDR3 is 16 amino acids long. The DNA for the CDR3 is TGTGCCAGCAACCTTAGCGGGGGACGGCGAAACTATGGCTACACCTTC. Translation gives CASNLSGGRRNYGYTF.

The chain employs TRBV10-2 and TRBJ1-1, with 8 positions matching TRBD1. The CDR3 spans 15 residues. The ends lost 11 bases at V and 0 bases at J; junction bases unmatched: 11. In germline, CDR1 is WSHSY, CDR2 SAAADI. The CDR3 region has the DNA TGCGCCTGCGAGATCGGACAGGGAATGAACACTGAAGCTTTCTTT. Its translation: CACEIGQGMNTEAFF.

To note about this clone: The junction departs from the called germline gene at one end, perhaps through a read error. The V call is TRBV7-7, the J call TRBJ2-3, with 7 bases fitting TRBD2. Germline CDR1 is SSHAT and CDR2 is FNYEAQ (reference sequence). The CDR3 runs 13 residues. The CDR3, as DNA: TGTGCTAGCAGCTTTACTGCGGGAGCCACGCAGTATTTT. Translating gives CASSFTAGATQYF. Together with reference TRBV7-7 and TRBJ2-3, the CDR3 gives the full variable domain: GAGVSQSPRYKVTKRGQDVTLRCDPISSHATLYWYQQALGQGPEFLTYFNYEAQPDKSGLPSDRFSAERPEGSISTLTIQRTEQRDSAMYRCASSFTAGATQYFGPGTRLTVL.

The CDR3 loop is CASSLTGRSYGYTF. CDR3 coding DNA: TGTGCCAGCAGCTTAACCGGCAGGTCCTATGGCTACACCTTC. This chain joins TRBV7-9 and TRBJ1-2; D gene uncertain. Trimming pared 2 bases from V and 4 bases from J, leaving 11 bases between. Germline V lookup: CDR1 SEHNR, CDR2 FQNEAQ (reference sequence). This CDR3 spans 14 amino acids. The full variable domain, completed using reference TRBV7-9 and TRBJ1-2, is DTGVSQNPRHKITKRGQNVTFRCDPISEHNRLYWYRQTLGQGPEFLTYFQNEAQLEKSRLLSDRFSAERPKGSFSTLEIQRTEQGDSAMYLCASSLTGRSYGYTFGSGTRLTVV.

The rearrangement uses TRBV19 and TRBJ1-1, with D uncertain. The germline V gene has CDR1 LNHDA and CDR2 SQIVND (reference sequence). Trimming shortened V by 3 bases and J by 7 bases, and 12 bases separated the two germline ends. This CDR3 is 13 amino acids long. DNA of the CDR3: TGTGCCAGTAGTATTACAATCAGGTATGAAGCTTTCTTT. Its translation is CASSITIRYEAFF.

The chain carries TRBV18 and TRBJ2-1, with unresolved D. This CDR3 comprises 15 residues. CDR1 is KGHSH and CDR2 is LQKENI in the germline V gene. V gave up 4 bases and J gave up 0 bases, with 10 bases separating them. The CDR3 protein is CASSQSDSSYNEQFF. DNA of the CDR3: TGTGCCAGCTCACAAAGCGATAGCTCCTACAATGAGCAGTTCTTC.

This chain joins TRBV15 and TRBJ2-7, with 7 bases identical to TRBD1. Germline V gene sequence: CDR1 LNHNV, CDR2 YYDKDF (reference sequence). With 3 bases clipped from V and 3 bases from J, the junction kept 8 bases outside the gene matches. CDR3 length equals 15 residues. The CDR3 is CATSSVARGIYEQYF. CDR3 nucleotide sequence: TGTGCCACCAGCAGCGTAGCCAGGGGGATCTACGAGCAGTACTTC.

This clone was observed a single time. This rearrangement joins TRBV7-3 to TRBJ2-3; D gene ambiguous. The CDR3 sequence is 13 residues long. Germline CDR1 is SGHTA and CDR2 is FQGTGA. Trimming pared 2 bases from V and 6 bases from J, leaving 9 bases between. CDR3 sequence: CASSLDRLDTQYF. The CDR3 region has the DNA TGTGCCAGCAGCTTAGACCGCCTCGATACGCAGTATTTT.

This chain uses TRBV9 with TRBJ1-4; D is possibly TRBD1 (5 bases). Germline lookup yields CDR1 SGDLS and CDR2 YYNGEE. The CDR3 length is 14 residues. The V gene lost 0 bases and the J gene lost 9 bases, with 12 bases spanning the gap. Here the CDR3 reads CASSVGGAQKKLFF. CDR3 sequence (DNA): TGTGCCAGCAGCGTAGGTGGGGCTCAGAAAAAACTGTTTTTT.

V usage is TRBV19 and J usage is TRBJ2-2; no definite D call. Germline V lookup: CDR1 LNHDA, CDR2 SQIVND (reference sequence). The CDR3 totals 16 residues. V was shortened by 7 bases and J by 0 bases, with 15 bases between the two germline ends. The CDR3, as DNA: TGTGCCAGTACCCCGGGCCTTCGGCCGAACACCGGGGAGCTGTTTTTT. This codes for CASTPGLRPNTGELFF.

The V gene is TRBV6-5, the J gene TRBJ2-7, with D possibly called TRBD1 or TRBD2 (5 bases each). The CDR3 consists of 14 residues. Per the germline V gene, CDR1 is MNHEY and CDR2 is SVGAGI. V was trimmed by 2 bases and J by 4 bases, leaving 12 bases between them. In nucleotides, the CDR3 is TGTGCCAGCAGTTACCCCGGGACCACGTACGAGCAGTACTTC. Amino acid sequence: CASSYPGTTYEQYF.

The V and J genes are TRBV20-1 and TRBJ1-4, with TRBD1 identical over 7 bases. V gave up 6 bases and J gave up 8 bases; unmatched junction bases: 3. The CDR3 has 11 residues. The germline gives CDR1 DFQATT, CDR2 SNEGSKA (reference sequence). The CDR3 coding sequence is TGCAGTGCGGCGGGACAGGAAAAACTGTTTTTT. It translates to CSAAGQEKLFF.

In DNA, the CDR3 is TGTGCCAGCAGCTTAGTTGAGACAGCTGAAGCTTTCTTT. Translated: CASSLVETAEAFF. The genes are TRBV7-6 and TRBJ1-1; a weak D match, TRBD1 (5 bases). The CDR3 runs to 13 residues. Germline CDR1 SGHVS, CDR2 FNYEAQ. Trimming left V 1 base short and J 6 bases short, with 9 bases between.

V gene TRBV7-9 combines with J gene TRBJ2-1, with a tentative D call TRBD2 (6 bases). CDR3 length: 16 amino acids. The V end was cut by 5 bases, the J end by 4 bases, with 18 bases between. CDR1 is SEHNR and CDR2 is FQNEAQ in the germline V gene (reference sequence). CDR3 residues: CASSVLGGGLYNEQFF. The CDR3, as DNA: TGTGCCAGCAGCGTTTTGGGGGGAGGCCTATACAATGAGCAGTTCTTC.

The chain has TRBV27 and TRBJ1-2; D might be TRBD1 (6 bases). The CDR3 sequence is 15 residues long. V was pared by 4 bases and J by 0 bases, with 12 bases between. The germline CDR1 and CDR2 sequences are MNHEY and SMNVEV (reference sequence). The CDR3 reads CASSYRVGANYGYTF. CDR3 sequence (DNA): TGTGCCAGCAGTTACAGGGTCGGGGCTAACTATGGCTACACCTTC.

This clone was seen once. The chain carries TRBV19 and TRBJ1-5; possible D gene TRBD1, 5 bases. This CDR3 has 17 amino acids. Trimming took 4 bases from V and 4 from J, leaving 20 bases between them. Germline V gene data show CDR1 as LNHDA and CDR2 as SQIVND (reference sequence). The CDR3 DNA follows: TGTGCCAGTAGTAGTTGTTCGGGACCGGGTTGTAATCAGCCCCAGCATTTT. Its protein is CASSSCSGPGCNQPQHF.

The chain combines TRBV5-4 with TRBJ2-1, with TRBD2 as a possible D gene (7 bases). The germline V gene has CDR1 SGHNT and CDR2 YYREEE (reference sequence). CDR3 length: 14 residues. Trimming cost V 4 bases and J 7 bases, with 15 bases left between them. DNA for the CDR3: TGTGCCAGCAGCCCCCTGGGGAGGGGGAATGAGCAGTTCTTC. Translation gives CASSPLGRGNEQFF.

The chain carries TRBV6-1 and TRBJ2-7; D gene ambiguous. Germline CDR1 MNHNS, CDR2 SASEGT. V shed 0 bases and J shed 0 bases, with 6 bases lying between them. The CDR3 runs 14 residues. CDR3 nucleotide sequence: TGTGCCAGCAGTGAAGCCCACCTCTCCTACGAGCAGTACTTC. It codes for CASSEAHLSYEQYF.

CDR3 sequence reads: CASSSLKRENSYEQYF. CDR3 sequence (DNA): TGTGCCAGCAGTTCCCTTAAGCGGGAGAATTCCTACGAGCAGTACTTC. The gene calls are TRBV27 and TRBJ2-7; 8 bases agree with TRBD2. There are 16 residues in the CDR3. Germline lookup yields CDR1 MNHEY and CDR2 SMNVEV (reference sequence). V was pared by 4 bases and J by 1 base, with 9 bases of the junction left unmatched.

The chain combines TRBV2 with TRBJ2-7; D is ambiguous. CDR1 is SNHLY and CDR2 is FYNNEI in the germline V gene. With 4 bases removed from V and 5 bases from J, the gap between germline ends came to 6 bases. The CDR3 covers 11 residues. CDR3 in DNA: TGTGCCAGCAGTGGTGGGGACGAGCAGTACTTC. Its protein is CASSGGDEQYF.

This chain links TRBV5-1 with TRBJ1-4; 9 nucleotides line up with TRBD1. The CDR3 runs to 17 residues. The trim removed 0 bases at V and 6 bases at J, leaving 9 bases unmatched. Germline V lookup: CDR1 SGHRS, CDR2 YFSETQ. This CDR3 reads CASSLGAQTGGHEKLFF. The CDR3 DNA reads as TGCGCCAGCAGCTTGGGCGCCCAGACAGGGGGTCATGAAAAACTGTTTTTT.

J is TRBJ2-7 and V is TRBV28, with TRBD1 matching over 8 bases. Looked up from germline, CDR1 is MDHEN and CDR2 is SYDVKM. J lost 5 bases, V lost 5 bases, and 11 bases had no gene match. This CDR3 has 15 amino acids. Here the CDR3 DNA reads TGTGCCAGCAGTCCCTCCGGACAGGGATCGGACGAGCAGTACTTC. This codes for CASSPSGQGSDEQYF.

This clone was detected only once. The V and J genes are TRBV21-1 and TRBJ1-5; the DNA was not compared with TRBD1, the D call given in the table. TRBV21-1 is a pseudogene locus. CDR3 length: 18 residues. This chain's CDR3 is CASSKTGDRGRGNQPQHF. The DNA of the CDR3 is TGTGCCAGCAGCAAAACGGGGGACAGGGGGCGAGGAAATCAGCCCCAGCATTTT.

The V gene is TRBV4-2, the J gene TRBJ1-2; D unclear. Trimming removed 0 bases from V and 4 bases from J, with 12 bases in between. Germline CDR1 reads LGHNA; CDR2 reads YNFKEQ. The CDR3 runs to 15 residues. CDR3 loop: CASSQDGNKGYGYTF. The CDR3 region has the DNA TGTGCCAGCAGCCAAGATGGGAACAAGGGCTATGGCTACACCTTC.

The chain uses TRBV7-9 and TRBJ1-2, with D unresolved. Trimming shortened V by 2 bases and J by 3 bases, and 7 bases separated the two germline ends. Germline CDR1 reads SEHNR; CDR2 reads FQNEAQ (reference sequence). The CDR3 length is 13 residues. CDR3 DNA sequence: TGTGCCAGCAGCTTAACAGTTTACTATGGCTACACCTTC. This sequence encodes CASSLTVYYGYTF.

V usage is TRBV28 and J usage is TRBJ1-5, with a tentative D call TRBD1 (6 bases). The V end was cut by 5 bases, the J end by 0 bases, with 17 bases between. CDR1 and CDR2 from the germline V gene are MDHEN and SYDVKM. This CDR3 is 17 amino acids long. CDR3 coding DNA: TGTGCCAGCAGTGCGACGGACAGATACTATAGCAATCAGCCCCAGCATTTT. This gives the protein CASSATDRYYSNQPQHF.

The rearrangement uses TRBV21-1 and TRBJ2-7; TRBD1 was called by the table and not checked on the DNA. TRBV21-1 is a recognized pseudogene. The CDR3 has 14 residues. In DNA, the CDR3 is TGTGCCAGCAGAGCCTTACAGGGGGCCTACGAGCAGTACTTC. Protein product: CASRALQGAYEQYF.

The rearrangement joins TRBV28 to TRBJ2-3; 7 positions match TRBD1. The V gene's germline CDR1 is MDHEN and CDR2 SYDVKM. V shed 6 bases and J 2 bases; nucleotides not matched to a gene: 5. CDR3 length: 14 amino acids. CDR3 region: CASRGQLVTDTQYF. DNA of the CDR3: TGTGCCAGCAGGGGACAGCTTGTCACAGATACGCAGTATTTT.

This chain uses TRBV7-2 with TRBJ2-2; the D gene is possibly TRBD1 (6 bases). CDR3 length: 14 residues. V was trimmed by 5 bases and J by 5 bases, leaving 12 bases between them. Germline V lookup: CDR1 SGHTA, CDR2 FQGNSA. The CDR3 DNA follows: TGTGCCAGCAGCCCAGACAGGAGAACCGGGGAGCTGTTTTTT. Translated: CASSPDRRTGELFF. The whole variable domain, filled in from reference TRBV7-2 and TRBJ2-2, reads GAGVSQSPSNKVTEKGKDVELRCDPISGHTALYWYRQSLGQGLEFLIYFQGNSAPDKSGLPSDRFSAERTGGSVSTLTIQRTQQEDSAVYLCASSPDRRTGELFFGEGSRLTVL.

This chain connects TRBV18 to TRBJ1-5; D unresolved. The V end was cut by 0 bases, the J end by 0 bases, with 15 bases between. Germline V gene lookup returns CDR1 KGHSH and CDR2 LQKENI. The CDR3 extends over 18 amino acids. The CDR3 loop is CASSPPVGKDVSNQPQHF. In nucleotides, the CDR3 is TGTGCCAGCTCACCACCGGTCGGGAAGGACGTTAGCAATCAGCCCCAGCATTTT.

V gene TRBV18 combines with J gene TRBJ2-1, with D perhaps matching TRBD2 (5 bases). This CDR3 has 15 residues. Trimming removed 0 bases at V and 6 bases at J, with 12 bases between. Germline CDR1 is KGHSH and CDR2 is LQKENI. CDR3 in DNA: TGTGCCAGCTCACCACCTCGGGAATCCGGCAATGAGCAGTTCTTC. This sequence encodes CASSPPRESGNEQFF.